This passage covers 15 T cell receptor beta chains from one sample sequenced in a study of OX40 agonist ivuxolimab in advanced cancers. Sequencing was performed with immunoSEQ multiplex PCR; in TCRdb, only in-frame clones are kept and a portion is missing. The repertoire consists of tens of thousands of clones, with approximately 86% occurring once and the leading ten covering 8% to 9%. This specimen was CD4+ or CD8+ T cells sorted from blood, taken in a trial of the OX40 agonist ivuxolimab. The receptors shown here come from an adult with an advanced solid tumor such as melanoma, head and neck, liver or kidney cancer.

The chain couples TRBV7-6 to TRBJ2-2, with D possibly called TRBD1 or TRBD2 (5 bases each). Germline V gene data show CDR1 as SGHVS and CDR2 as FNYEAQ. Trimming took off 4 bases at V and 4 bases at J, with 10 bases between the two ends. The CDR3 is made up of 14 amino acids. The CDR3 nucleotides read TGTGCCAGCAGCTCCAGGGACCCCACCGGGGAGCTGTTTTTT. Its translation is CASSSRDPTGELFF.

The chain combines TRBV9 with TRBJ1-2, with 11 bases identical to TRBD1. The V and J ends lost 4 bases and 10 bases, in that order; junction bases with no gene match: 6. Germline lookup yields CDR1 SGDLS and CDR2 YYNGEE. The CDR3 spans 13 residues. CDR3 sequence (DNA): TGTGCCAGCAGCCCCGGGACAGGGGGTCTCTACACCTTC. It yields the protein CASSPGTGGLYTF.

This clone was seen a single time. The rearrangement joins TRBV7-6 to TRBJ2-5; D not resolved. This CDR3 is built from 12 residues. The V end lost 5 bases, the J end lost 0 bases, and 4 bases lay between the germline ends. CDR1 and CDR2 (germline): SGHVS, FNYEAQ. The CDR3 DNA reads as TGTGCCAGCAGCATAAACCAAGAGACCCAGTACTTC. Translating it yields CASSINQETQYF.

DNA for the CDR3: TGTGCCAGCAGCCCGACAGATGCCTACGAGCAGTACTTC. Its protein is CASSPTDAYEQYF. V usage is TRBV7-6 and J usage is TRBJ2-7; D might be TRBD1 (5 bases). The CDR3 consists of 13 residues. Germline V gene data show CDR1 as SGHVS and CDR2 as FNYEAQ. V lost 5 bases and J lost 2, with 10 bases in between.

The CDR3 sequence is CASSLGTEPYEQYF. The CDR3 coding sequence is TGTGCCAGTAGTCTTGGGACAGAACCCTACGAGCAGTACTTC. The V and J genes are TRBV19 and TRBJ2-7, with 7 bases aligning to TRBD1. The CDR3 extends over 14 amino acids. CDR1 and CDR2 (germline): LNHDA, SQIVND (reference sequence). J lost 2 bases, V lost 5 bases, and 6 bases had no gene match.

This clone was found once. This sequence joins TRBV13 and TRBJ1-1; D not resolved. The CDR3 is 11 residues long. Germline V gene lookup returns CDR1 PRHDT and CDR2 FYEKMQ (reference sequence). Trimming stripped 5 bases from V and 8 bases from J, with 9 bases between. This CDR3 is CASSRRLEAFF. CDR3 nucleotide sequence: TGTGCCAGCAGCCGACGGTTAGAAGCTTTCTTT.

The chain recombines TRBV27 with TRBJ2-7, with D unclear. Germline lookup yields CDR1 MNHEY and CDR2 SMNVEV (reference sequence). Trimming removed 5 bases at V and 6 bases at J, with 11 bases between. There are 12 residues in the CDR3. The CDR3 sequence is CASSTPLGEQYF. In DNA, the CDR3 is TGTGCCAGCAGTACCCCCCTGGGCGAGCAGTACTTC.

The genes are TRBV4-1 and TRBJ1-5, with 7 bases fitting TRBD1. CDR1 is MGHRA, CDR2 YSYEKL, per germline. With 5 bases clipped from V and 5 bases from J, the junction kept 15 bases outside the gene matches. The CDR3 loop spans 17 amino acids. Here the CDR3 reads CASSYRNMGQLDQPQHF. In DNA form, the CDR3 reads TGCGCCAGCAGCTACCGAAATATGGGACAGCTAGATCAGCCCCAGCATTTT.

This clone has a handful of counts. The chain couples TRBV28 to TRBJ2-7; D is unresolved. The CDR3 runs to 13 residues. Germline values: CDR1 MDHEN, CDR2 SYDVKM. V shed 5 bases and J shed 2 bases, with 10 bases lying between them. The CDR3 nucleotides read TGTGCCAGCAGTCCTATAGACGCCTACGAGCAGTACTTC. This sequence encodes CASSPIDAYEQYF.

This clone has only a few counts. This chain joins TRBV9 and TRBJ1-4, with D maybe TRBD1 (5 bases). V lost 3 bases and J 5 bases, leaving 11 bases between the germline ends. CDR1 SGDLS and CDR2 YYNGEE come from the germline V gene. The CDR3 has 14 residues. The DNA of the CDR3 is TGTGCCAGCAGCGAGGGACTTATGAATGAAAAACTGTTTTTT. This codes for CASSEGLMNEKLFF.

This clone came up once. CDR3 nucleotides: TGCGCCAGCAGCCAAGTTGCCGGGGACACTGAAGCTTTCTTT. It specifies CASSQVAGDTEAFF. The chain couples TRBV4-1 to TRBJ1-1; D is undetermined. The V end lost 1 base, the J end lost 3 bases, and 9 bases lay between the germline ends. This CDR3 has 14 amino acids. Germline CDR1 is MGHRA and CDR2 is YSYEKL.

The chain has TRBV27 and TRBJ1-2, with TRBD1 identical over 9 bases. Trimming cost V 6 bases and J 4 bases; bases outside gene matches: 9. Germline CDR1 and CDR2: MNHEY and SMNVEV (reference sequence). The CDR3 has 15 residues. The CDR3 nucleotides read TGTGCCAGCAGCCAAAACAGGGGGCGAGGCTATGGCTACACCTTC. It translates to CASSQNRGRGYGYTF.

The J gene is TRBJ2-3, the V gene TRBV6-1; 14 nucleotides align to TRBD2. Trimming removed 5 bases from V and 6 bases from J; junction bases left unmatched: 4. CDR1 MNHNS and CDR2 SASEGT come from the germline V gene. This CDR3 is 15 amino acids long. CDR3 DNA sequence: TGTGCCAGCAGTTGGACTAGCGGGGGGCGGGATACGCAGTATTTT. Encoded protein: CASSWTSGGRDTQYF.

The J gene is TRBJ1-1, the V gene TRBV11-2; D remains ambiguous. The CDR3 runs 16 residues. Trimming shortened V by 5 bases and J by 1 base, and 17 bases separated the two germline ends. The V gene's germline CDR1 is SGHAT and CDR2 FQNNGV. Here the CDR3 DNA reads TGTGCCAGCAGCCCCTCGGTATCTTTCCCGAACACTGAAGCTTTCTTT. It codes for CASSPSVSFPNTEAFF.

The V gene is TRBV19, the J gene TRBJ1-1; D gene uncertain. V was cut by 3 bases and J by 1 base, with 12 bases left in between. The CDR3 extends over 15 amino acids. CDR1 and CDR2 (germline): LNHDA, SQIVND (reference sequence). The CDR3 loop is CASSMWLQENTEAFF. The CDR3 nucleotides read TGTGCCAGTAGTATGTGGCTACAAGAGAACACTGAAGCTTTCTTT.